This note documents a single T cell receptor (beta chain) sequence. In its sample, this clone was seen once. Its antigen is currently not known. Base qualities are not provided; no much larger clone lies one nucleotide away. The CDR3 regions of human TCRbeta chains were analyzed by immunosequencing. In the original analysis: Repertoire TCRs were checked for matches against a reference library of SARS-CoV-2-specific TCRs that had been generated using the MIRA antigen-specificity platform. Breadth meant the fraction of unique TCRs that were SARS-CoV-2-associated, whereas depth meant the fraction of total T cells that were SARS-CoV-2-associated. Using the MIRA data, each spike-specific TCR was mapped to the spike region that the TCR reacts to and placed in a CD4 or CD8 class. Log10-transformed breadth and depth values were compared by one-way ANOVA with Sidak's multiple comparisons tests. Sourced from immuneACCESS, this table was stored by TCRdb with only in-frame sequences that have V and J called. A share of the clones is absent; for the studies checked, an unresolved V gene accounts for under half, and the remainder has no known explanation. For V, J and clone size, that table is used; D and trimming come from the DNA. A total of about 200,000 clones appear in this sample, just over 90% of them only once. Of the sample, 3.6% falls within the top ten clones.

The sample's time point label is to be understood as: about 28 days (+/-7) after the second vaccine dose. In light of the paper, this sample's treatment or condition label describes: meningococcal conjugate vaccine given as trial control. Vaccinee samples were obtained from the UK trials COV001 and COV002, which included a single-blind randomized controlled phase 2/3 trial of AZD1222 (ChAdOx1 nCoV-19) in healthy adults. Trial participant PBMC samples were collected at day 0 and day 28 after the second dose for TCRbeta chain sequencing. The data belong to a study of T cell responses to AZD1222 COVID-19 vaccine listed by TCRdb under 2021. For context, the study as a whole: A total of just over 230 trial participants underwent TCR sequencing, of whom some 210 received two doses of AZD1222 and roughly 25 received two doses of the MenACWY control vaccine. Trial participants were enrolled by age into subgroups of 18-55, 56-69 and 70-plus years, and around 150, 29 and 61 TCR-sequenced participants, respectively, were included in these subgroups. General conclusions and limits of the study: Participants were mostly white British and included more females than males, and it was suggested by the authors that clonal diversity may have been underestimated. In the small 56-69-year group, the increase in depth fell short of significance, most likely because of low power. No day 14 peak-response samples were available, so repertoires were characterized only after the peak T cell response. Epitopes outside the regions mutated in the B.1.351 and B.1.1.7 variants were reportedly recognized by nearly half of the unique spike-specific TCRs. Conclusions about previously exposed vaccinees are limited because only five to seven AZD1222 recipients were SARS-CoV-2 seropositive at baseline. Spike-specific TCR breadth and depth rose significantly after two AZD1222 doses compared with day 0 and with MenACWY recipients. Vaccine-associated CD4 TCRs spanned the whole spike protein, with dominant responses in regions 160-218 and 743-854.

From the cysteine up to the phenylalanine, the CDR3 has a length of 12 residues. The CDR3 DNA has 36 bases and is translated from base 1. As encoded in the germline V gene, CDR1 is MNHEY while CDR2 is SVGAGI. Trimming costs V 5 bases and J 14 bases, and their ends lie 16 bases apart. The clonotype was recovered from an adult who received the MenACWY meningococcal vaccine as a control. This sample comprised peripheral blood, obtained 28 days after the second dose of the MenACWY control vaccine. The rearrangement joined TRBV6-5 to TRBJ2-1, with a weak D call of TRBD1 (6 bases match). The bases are TGTGCCAGCAGTCGGGCCGGGGACATGGAGTTCTTC. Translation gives CASSRAGDMEFF.